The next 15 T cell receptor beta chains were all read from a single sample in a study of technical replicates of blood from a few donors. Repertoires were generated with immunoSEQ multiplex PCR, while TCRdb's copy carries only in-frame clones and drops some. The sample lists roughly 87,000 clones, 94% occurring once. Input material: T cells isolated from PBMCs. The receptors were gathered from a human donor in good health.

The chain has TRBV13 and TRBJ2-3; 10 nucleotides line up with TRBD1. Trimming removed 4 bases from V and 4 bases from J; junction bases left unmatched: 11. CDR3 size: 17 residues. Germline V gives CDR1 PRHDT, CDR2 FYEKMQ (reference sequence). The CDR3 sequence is CASSSRTGTGVPDTQYF. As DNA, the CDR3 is TGTGCCAGCAGCTCAAGGACCGGGACAGGGGTGCCAGATACGCAGTATTTT.

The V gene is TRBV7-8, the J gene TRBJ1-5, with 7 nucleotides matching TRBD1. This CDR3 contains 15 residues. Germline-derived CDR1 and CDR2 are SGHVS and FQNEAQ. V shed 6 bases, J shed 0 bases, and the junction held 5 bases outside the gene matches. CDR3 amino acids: CASRSDRYSNQPQHF. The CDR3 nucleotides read TGTGCCAGCAGATCGGACAGGTATAGCAATCAGCCCCAGCATTTT.

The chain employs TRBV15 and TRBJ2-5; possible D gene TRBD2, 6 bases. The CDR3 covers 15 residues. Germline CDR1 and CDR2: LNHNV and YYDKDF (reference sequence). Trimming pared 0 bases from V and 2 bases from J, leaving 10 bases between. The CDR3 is CATSRDLATQETQYF. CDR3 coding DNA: TGTGCCACCAGCAGAGATCTAGCGACGCAAGAGACCCAGTACTTC.

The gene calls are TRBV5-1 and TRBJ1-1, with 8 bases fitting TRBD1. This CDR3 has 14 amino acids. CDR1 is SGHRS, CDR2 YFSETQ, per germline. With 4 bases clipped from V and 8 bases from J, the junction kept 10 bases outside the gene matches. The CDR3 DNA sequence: TGCGCCAGCAGCATCGTTATGCAGGGGGCCGAAGCTTTCTTT. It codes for CASSIVMQGAEAFF.

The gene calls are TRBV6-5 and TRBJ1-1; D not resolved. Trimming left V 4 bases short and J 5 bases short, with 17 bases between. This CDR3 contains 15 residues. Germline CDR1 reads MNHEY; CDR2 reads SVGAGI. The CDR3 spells CASSSNVFSVTEAFF. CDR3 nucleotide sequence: TGTGCCAGCAGTTCAAATGTGTTTAGTGTTACTGAAGCTTTCTTT.

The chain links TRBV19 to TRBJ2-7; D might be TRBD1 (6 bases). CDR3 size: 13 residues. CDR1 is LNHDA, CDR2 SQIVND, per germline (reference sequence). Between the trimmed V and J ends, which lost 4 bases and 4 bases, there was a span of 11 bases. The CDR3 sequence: CASSRGHVYEQYF. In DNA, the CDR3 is TGTGCCAGTAGTAGGGGACATGTGTACGAGCAGTACTTC.

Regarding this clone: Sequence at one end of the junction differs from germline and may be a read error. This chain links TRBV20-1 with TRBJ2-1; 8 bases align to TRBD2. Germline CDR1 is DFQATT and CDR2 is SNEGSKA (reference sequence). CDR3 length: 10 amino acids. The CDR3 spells CSASGGAGIF. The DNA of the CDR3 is TGCAGTGCTAGCGGGGGGGCCGGAATCTTC.

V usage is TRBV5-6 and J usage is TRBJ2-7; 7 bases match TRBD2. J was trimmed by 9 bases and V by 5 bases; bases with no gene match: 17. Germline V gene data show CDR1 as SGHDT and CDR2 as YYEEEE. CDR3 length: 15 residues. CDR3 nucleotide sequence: TGTGCCAGCAGTTTGAGCGGGAACTACTGGTGGGGGCAGTACTTC. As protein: CASSLSGNYWWGQYF. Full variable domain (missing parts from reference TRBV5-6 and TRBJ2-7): DAGVTQSPTHLIKTRGQQVTLRCSPKSGHDTVSWYQQALGQGPQFIFQYYEEEERQRGNFPDRFSGHQFPNYSSELNVNALLLGDSALYLCASSLSGNYWWGQYFGPGTRLTVT.

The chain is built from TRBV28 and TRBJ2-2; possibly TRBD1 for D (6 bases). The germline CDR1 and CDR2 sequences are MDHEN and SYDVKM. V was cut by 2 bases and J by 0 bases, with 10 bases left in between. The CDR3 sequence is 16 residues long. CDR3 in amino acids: CASSLGQGTNTGELFF. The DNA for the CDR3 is TGTGCCAGCAGTTTAGGTCAGGGGACGAACACCGGGGAGCTGTTTTTT.

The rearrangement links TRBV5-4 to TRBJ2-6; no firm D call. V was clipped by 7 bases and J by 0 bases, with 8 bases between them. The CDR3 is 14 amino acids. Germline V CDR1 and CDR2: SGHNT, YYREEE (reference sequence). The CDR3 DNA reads TGTGCCAGCTCATCCAACTCTGGGGCCAACGTCCTGACTTTC. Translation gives CASSSNSGANVLTF.

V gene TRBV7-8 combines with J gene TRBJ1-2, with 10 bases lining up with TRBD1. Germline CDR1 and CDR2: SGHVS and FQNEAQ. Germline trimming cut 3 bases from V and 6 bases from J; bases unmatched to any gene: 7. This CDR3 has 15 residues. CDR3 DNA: TGTGCCAGCAGCTTTTCCCGGACAGGGGGAAATGGCTACACCTTC. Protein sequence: CASSFSRTGGNGYTF.

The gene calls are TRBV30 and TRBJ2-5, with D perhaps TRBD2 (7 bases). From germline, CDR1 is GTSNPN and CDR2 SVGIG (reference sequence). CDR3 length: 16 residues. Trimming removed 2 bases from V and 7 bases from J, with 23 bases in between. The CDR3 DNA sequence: TGTGCCTGGAGTCGGGGGGCACAGGACACCGGAGGGACCCAGTACTTC. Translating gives CAWSRGAQDTGGTQYF.

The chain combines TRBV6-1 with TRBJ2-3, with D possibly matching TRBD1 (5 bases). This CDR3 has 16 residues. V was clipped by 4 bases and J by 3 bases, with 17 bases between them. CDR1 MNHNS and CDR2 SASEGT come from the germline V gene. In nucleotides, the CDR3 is TGTGCCAGCAGTGTACTGGGGCAGATTGGAACAGATACGCAGTATTTT. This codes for CASSVLGQIGTDTQYF.

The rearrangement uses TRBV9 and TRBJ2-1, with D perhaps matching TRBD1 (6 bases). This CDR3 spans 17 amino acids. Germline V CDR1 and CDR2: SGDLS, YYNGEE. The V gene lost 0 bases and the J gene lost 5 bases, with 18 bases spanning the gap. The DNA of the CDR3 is TGTGCCAGCAGCGTAGCTTTAGAGGGCAGGGGCGACAATGAGCAGTTCTTC. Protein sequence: CASSVALEGRGDNEQFF.

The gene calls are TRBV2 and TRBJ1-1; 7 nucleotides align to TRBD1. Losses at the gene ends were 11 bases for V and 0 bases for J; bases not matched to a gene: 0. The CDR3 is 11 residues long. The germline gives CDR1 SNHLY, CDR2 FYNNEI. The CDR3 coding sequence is TGTGCCGGACAGGTGAACACTGAAGCTTTCTTT. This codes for CAGQVNTEAFF.